These 15 T cell receptor beta chains were all obtained from the same sample, sequenced in a study of blood T cell repertoires in COVID-19. TCRdb keeps only in-frame clones here, not all; method: immunoSEQ multiplex PCR. The data hold some 200,000 clones, with just over 85% observed a single time. Sequencing was carried out using PBMCs or T cells enriched from blood (not recorded which). The receptors were sampled from a woman between 40 and 55 years old with acute COVID-19.

The CDR3 here is CAVRGNVNTEAFF. In DNA form, the CDR3 reads TGTGCCGTTAGGGGTAACGTGAACACTGAAGCTTTCTTT. V is TRBV6-5 and J is TRBJ1-1, with D possibly TRBD1 on 5 matching bases. Germline loops: CDR1 MNHEY, CDR2 SVGAGI. Trimming shortened V by 11 bases and J by 0 bases, and 13 bases separated the two germline ends. This CDR3 contains 13 residues.

The chain couples TRBV5-1 to TRBJ2-2; D call uncertain. V lost 2 bases and J 5 bases, leaving 7 bases between the germline ends. The CDR3 runs to 13 residues. Germline V gene lookup returns CDR1 SGHRS and CDR2 YFSETQ. Here the CDR3 DNA reads TGCGCCAGCAGCTTTAGCCGTACCGGGGAGCTGTTTTTT. This gives the protein CASSFSRTGELFF.

The J gene is TRBJ1-1, the V gene TRBV5-1; D possibly corresponds to TRBD1 (6 bases). The V end was cut by 1 base, the J end by 1 base, with 11 bases between. CDR1 is SGHRS, CDR2 YFSETQ, per germline. The CDR3 consists of 15 residues. CDR3: CASSLTPGQNTEAFF. The CDR3 nucleotides are TGCGCCAGCAGCTTGACCCCGGGACAGAACACTGAAGCTTTCTTT.

V usage is TRBV9 and J usage is TRBJ2-2, with D uncertain. The ends were cut back, 2 bases at V and 0 bases at J, with 8 bases in the middle. Germline CDR1 is SGDLS and CDR2 is YYNGEE. This CDR3 region has 15 residues. The CDR3 loop is CASSVRGTNTGELFF. CDR3 nucleotide sequence: TGTGCCAGCAGCGTCCGAGGAACGAACACCGGGGAGCTGTTTTTT.

This CDR3 is CASSHRVGTNEQFF. The DNA of the CDR3 is TGTGCCAGCAGCCACCGGGTGGGTACCAATGAGCAGTTCTTC. The rearrangement links TRBV11-3 to TRBJ2-1; D is uncertain. The CDR3 contains 14 residues. Looked up from germline, CDR1 is SGHNT and CDR2 is YENEEA. Trimming removed 5 bases at V and 6 bases at J, with 14 bases between.

This rearrangement joins TRBV13 to TRBJ1-1; D unresolved. This CDR3 has 15 residues. V lost 0 bases and J 1 base, leaving 9 bases between the germline ends. Germline V gene sequence: CDR1 PRHDT, CDR2 FYEKMQ (reference sequence). The DNA for the CDR3 is TGTGCCAGCAGCTTAGGGCTGGGCGCGAACACTGAAGCTTTCTTT. The encoded protein is CASSLGLGANTEAFF.

The gene calls are TRBV20-1 and TRBJ1-4; 7 positions match TRBD1. Germline lookup yields CDR1 DFQATT and CDR2 SNEGSKA (reference sequence). CDR3 size: 14 residues. The V segment lost 3 bases and the J segment 6 bases; nucleotides outside the gene matches: 7. CDR3 region: CSASYDRVDEKLFF. The CDR3 region has the DNA TGCAGTGCTAGTTACGACAGGGTTGATGAAAAACTGTTTTTT.

This rearrangement joins TRBV19 to TRBJ1-2; D is uncertain. Germline CDR1 reads LNHDA; CDR2 reads SQIVND (reference sequence). The V gene lost 1 base and the J gene lost 4 bases, with 10 bases spanning the gap. There are 14 residues in the CDR3. CDR3 bases: TGTGCCAGTAGTATAGGAGCTGGGCTCTATGGCTACACCTTC. Its protein is CASSIGAGLYGYTF. The full variable domain, in which reference TRBV19 and TRBJ1-2 provide the parts outside the CDR3, is DGGITQSPKYLFRKEGQNVTLSCEQNLNHDAMYWYRQDPGQGLRLIYYSQIVNDFQKGDIAEGYSVSREKKESFPLTVTSAQKNPTAFYLCASSIGAGLYGYTFGSGTRLTVV.

The J gene is TRBJ1-2, the V gene TRBV5-1; 8 bases are shared with TRBD1. The CDR3 sequence is 18 residues long. Germline V gene sequence: CDR1 SGHRS, CDR2 YFSETQ. V trimming: 3 bases; J trimming: 1 base; junction bases outside the gene matches: 14. In DNA, the CDR3 is TGCGCCAGCAGCTCCCCTAGACAGGGGACCTCCCATAACTATGGCTACACCTTC. Translation: CASSSPRQGTSHNYGYTF.

This clone was detected a few times. The rearrangement joins TRBV5-1 to TRBJ1-6, with D possibly TRBD1 on 6 matching bases. V dropped 3 bases and J dropped 9 bases, with 7 bases sitting between them. CDR1 SGHRS and CDR2 YFSETQ come from the germline V gene. The CDR3 is 12 amino acids. CDR3 in amino acids: CASSWDTSPLHF. The CDR3 nucleotides read TGCGCCAGCAGCTGGGACACTTCACCCCTCCACTTT.

This chain joins TRBV29-1 and TRBJ1-1, with 7 positions matching TRBD1. The length of the CDR3 is 16 residues. J was trimmed by 5 bases and V by 0 bases; bases with no gene match: 12. The V gene's germline CDR1 is SQVTM and CDR2 ANQGSEA. CDR3 sequence: CSVEDMEQGLGTEAFF. The DNA of the CDR3 is TGCAGCGTTGAAGATATGGAACAGGGGCTAGGGACTGAAGCTTTCTTT.

V and J are TRBV11-1 and TRBJ2-7, with D perhaps matching TRBD2 (5 bases). The germline CDR1 and CDR2 sequences are SGHAT and FQDESV (reference sequence). The V and J ends lost 3 bases and 7 bases respectively, with 13 bases between them. The CDR3 spans 13 residues. The CDR3 is CASSFPSSGEQYF. CDR3 nucleotides: TGTGCCAGCAGCTTCCCCTCTTCGGGGGAGCAGTACTTC.

Written as DNA, the CDR3 is TGCAGCGTAGGGGGCTCTGGAAACACCATATATTTT. It is translated as CSVGGSGNTIYF. The chain carries TRBV29-1 and TRBJ1-3; D might be TRBD1 (6 bases). CDR1 is SQVTM and CDR2 is ANQGSEA in the germline V gene. The CDR3 has 12 amino acids. Trimming stripped 6 bases from V and 0 bases from J, with 6 bases between.

The V call is TRBV2, the J call TRBJ1-2; 9 bases line up with TRBD1. Trimming at V came to 6 bases and at J to 1 base, leaving 3 bases not matched to a gene. This CDR3 has 14 residues. Germline assignment: CDR1 SNHLY and CDR2 FYNNEI. This CDR3 reads CASRKGQGNYGYTF. DNA for the CDR3: TGTGCCAGCAGGAAGGGACAGGGTAACTATGGCTACACCTTC.

This rearrangement joins TRBV7-2 to TRBJ2-7; TRBD1 is a possible D gene (6 bases). The CDR3 loop spans 13 amino acids. Per germline, CDR1 SGHTA and CDR2 FQGNSA. With 1 base removed from V and 8 bases from J, the gap between germline ends came to 12 bases. CDR3 nucleotide sequence: TGTGCCAGCAGCTTAGACTCAGGGGCTAAGCAGTACTTC. It translates to CASSLDSGAKQYF.